These 10 T cell receptor beta chains originate from one sample sequenced in a study of vaccination and CD4 T cells after COVID-19. Described treatment: roughly 11-day PBMC culture with coronavirus spike peptide pools or control peptides (ViraFEST assay). The antigens of these receptors remain unknown. With the Oncomine TCR Beta short-read assay, DNA from cultured CD4+ T cells was sequenced. TCRdb used MiXCR to reprocess the PCR reads, holding one entry per CDR3 protein. The sample shows 15,000 to 25,000 distinct CDR3 sequences, around half of them seen only once. Sequencing was performed on CD4+ T cells from blood, cultured in vitro, taken before SARS-CoV-2 vaccination. Receptors were obtained from a human donor who had recovered from COVID-19.

The J gene is TRBJ2-1, the V gene TRBV6-2 or TRBV6-3; maybe TRBD2 (7 bases). The CDR3 extends over 16 amino acids. The V and J ends lost 6 bases and 2 bases respectively, with 17 bases between them. The germline CDR1 and CDR2 sequences are MNHEY and SVGEGT. The DNA for the CDR3 is TGTGCCAGCAGCGGGGAGAGGGGGGGCACCTACAATGAGCAGTTCTTC. Its protein product is CASSGERGGTYNEQFF.

This chain joins TRBV6-2 or TRBV6-3 and TRBJ2-7; 12 bases line up with TRBD2. The CDR3 spans 18 residues. The germline gives CDR1 MNHEY, CDR2 SVGEGT. J lost 3 bases, V lost 0 bases, and 9 bases had no gene match. The CDR3 sequence: CASSYSRRLAGAVYEQYF. The CDR3, as DNA: TGTGCCAGCAGTTACTCTCGACGACTAGCGGGAGCGGTCTACGAGCAGTACTTC.

A single count supports this clonotype. The V and J genes are TRBV25-1 and TRBJ1-5; possibly TRBD1 for D (5 bases). This CDR3 has 14 residues. CDR1 and CDR2 (germline): MGHDK, SYGVNS. The ends were cut back, 6 bases at V and 4 bases at J, with 13 bases in the middle. The CDR3 sequence: CASRGVGVNQPQHF. CDR3 in DNA: TGTGCCAGCAGAGGGGTGGGAGTGAATCAGCCCCAGCATTTT.

The chain links TRBV29-1 to TRBJ2-5; the D gene is possibly TRBD1 (5 bases). Trimming cost V 4 bases and J 4 bases, with 7 bases left between them. Germline CDR1 SQVTM, CDR2 ANQGSEA. CDR3 size: 11 residues. CDR3 nucleotides: TGCAGCGTTGCTAGGGGAGAGACCCAGTACTTC. It specifies CSVARGETQYF.

This clonotype was detected a few times. J is TRBJ2-3 and V is TRBV6-1; D is possibly TRBD2 (5 bases). CDR1 and CDR2 from the germline V gene are MNHNS and SASEGT. V was pared by 7 bases and J by 2 bases, with 13 bases between. This CDR3 comprises 14 residues. The CDR3 DNA follows: TGTGCCAGCACCAGGAGCGGCTACACAGATACGCAGTATTTT. As protein: CASTRSGYTDTQYF.

The rearrangement joins TRBV10-3 to TRBJ2-5; tentatively, D is TRBD1 or TRBD2 (5 bases each). CDR3 length: 14 amino acids. Trimming took 3 bases from V and 2 from J, leaving 10 bases between them. CDR1 and CDR2 from the germline V gene are ENHRY and SYGVKD. For the CDR3, the DNA is TGTGCCATCAGTGATGGGGGATTTCAAGAGACCCAGTACTTC. Amino acid sequence: CAISDGGFQETQYF.

This clonotype was counted a few times. The chain employs TRBV27 and TRBJ2-3; D possibly uses TRBD1 or TRBD2 (6 bases each). V shed 5 bases and J shed 6 bases, with 18 bases lying between them. Germline assignment: CDR1 MNHEY and CDR2 SMNVEV (reference sequence). This CDR3 contains 15 residues. The CDR3 region has the DNA TGTGCCAGCAGTCCCATACGAAGGGGGGCGGATACGCAGTATTTT. Encoded protein: CASSPIRRGADTQYF.

The sample holds a few counts of this clonotype. This rearrangement joins TRBV7-9 to TRBJ1-2, with TRBD1 matching over 8 bases. The CDR3 is made up of 15 amino acids. In germline, CDR1 is SEHNR, CDR2 FQNEAQ (reference sequence). V lost 5 bases to trimming and J lost 2 bases; unmatched junction nucleotides: 7. The CDR3 DNA reads TGTGCCAGCAGCCTACCGGGACAGGAAAACTATGGCTACACCTTC. Translated: CASSLPGQENYGYTF.

This clonotype appeared a few times. The genes are TRBV20-1 and TRBJ2-3, with D possibly matching TRBD1 (6 bases). The CDR3 runs to 15 residues. Germline values: CDR1 DFQATT, CDR2 SNEGSKA (reference sequence). Trimming stripped 0 bases from V and 5 bases from J, with 15 bases between. The CDR3 region has the DNA TGCAGTGCTAGAGATCAATGGGGGCGGGTAGATACGCAGTATTTT. Translated: CSARDQWGRVDTQYF.

The chain couples TRBV2 to TRBJ1-5, with D hard to call. Trimming removed 7 bases from V and 6 bases from J, with 10 bases in between. Germline lookup yields CDR1 SNHLY and CDR2 FYNNEI. The CDR3 length is 12 residues. The CDR3 DNA reads as TGTGCCAGCAACCTGGCTCGTCAGCCCCAGCATTTT. It specifies CASNLARQPQHF.